In this sample, the clone carrying this T cell receptor beta chain turned up many times. Its antigen is still unknown. As the method for making TCR beta libraries, quantitative 5'-RACE with molecular barcodes was used. TCRdb re-derived calls from the 5' RACE reads in MiXCR, one entry per CDR3 protein. The table records a few hundred thousand distinct CDR3 sequences, roughly a tenth of them present only once. Germline V lookup: CDR1 MGHDK, CDR2 SYGVNS. V lost 6 bases and J lost 5, with 17 bases in between. The CDR3 runs 15 residues. This specimen belongs to a study of CD8 T cells in ankylosing spondylitis. Study findings and constraints: Peripheral blood samples showed relatively rare disease-linked clones, and these clones were CD8+. Roughly eight highly homologous variants made up a TCR beta motif that seemed to typify ankylosing spondylitis blood.

Sequencing was done on a sample of blood, either unsorted or a sorted T cell fraction (not recorded which). This receptor was obtained from a male donor with ankylosing spondylitis or in good health (not recorded which). This chain links TRBV25-1 with TRBJ2-1, with a possible D match to TRBD2 (5 bases). This CDR3 is CASSSTTPKHNEQFF. The DNA for the CDR3 is TGTGCCAGCAGCTCGACTACTCCCAAGCACAATGAGCAGTTCTTC.